The 16 T cell receptor beta chains below all came from one sample that was sequenced in a study of T cell changes during pregnancy in multiple sclerosis. The method was immunoSEQ multiplex PCR; TCRdb's version includes in-frame clones alone and lacks a portion of them. This repertoire shows 11,000 or so clones, roughly 94% found once; its top ten account for almost 0.3%. The material sequenced was CD4+ T cells from peripheral blood mononuclear cells, taken before pregnancy. The receptor set was obtained from a female donor with multiple sclerosis, enrolled in a pregnancy study.

This sequence joins TRBV4-2 and TRBJ2-3, with D perhaps TRBD2 (6 bases). CDR3 length: 13 amino acids. Per the germline V gene, CDR1 is LGHNA and CDR2 is YNFKEQ. V gave up 0 bases and J gave up 15 bases, with 16 bases separating them. In DNA form, the CDR3 reads TGTGCCAGCAGCCAAGAAACAGCGGGTAGGAGTTATTTT. Protein sequence: CASSQETAGRSYF.

V gene TRBV11-3 combines with J gene TRBJ2-2; TRBD2 agrees at 14 bases. The germline V gene encodes CDR1 SGHNT and CDR2 YENEEA. Losses at the gene ends were 1 base for V and 6 bases for J; bases not matched to a gene: 4. The length of the CDR3 is 17 residues. The CDR3 spells CASSLGGLAGVAGELFF. CDR3 in DNA: TGTGCCAGCAGCTTAGGGGGACTAGCGGGGGTTGCCGGGGAGCTGTTTTTT.

V is TRBV9 and J is TRBJ2-1, with 8 positions matching TRBD2. Germline loops: CDR1 SGDLS, CDR2 YYNGEE. Trimming took 0 bases from V and 4 from J; bases not matched to a gene: 3. CDR3 length: 15 residues. DNA for the CDR3: TGTGCCAGCAGCGTAGCGACTAGCGAGTACAATGAGCAGTTCTTC. Residues: CASSVATSEYNEQFF.

J is TRBJ1-1 and V is TRBV5-4; D call uncertain. The germline CDR1 and CDR2 sequences are SGHNT and YYREEE (reference sequence). The CDR3 has 13 residues. The V end lost 2 bases, the J end lost 8 bases, and 13 bases lay between the germline ends. CDR3 bases: TGTGCCAGCAGCTTTTTCATCGAGGGAGAAGCTTTCTTT. It yields the protein CASSFFIEGEAFF.

The chain joins TRBV5-1 to TRBJ2-5; D perhaps matches TRBD2 (5 bases). The CDR3 totals 13 residues. Germline CDR1 and CDR2: SGHRS and YFSETQ. The V end lost 4 bases, the J end lost 5 bases, and 12 bases lay between the germline ends. The CDR3 DNA sequence: TGCGCCAGCAGCGGCCCGGGCGGGGAGACCCAGTACTTC. It codes for CASSGPGGETQYF.

The genes are TRBV5-6 and TRBJ1-3; 11 bases align to TRBD1. The V gene end was trimmed by 0 bases and the J gene end by 0 bases; junction bases not matched to a gene: 5. CDR1 and CDR2 from the germline V gene are SGHDT and YYEEEE. The CDR3 totals 18 residues. The CDR3 loop reads CASSLDGQGALSGNTIYF. CDR3 DNA: TGTGCCAGCAGCTTGGATGGACAGGGGGCCCTCTCTGGAAACACCATATATTTT.

The V call is TRBV6-4, the J call TRBJ1-1, with 8 bases lining up with TRBD1. Germline V gene data show CDR1 as MRHNA and CDR2 as SNTAGT. This CDR3 has 14 amino acids. The V and J ends lost 5 bases and 0 bases, in that order; junction bases with no gene match: 2. Here the CDR3 DNA reads TGTGCCAGCAGTCAGGACAGGGTGAACACTGAAGCTTTCTTT. Protein: CASSQDRVNTEAFF.

The chain uses TRBV5-5 and TRBJ2-1; 9 bases align to TRBD2. Trimming took 0 bases from V and 7 from J; bases not matched to a gene: 5. Per the germline V gene, CDR1 is SGHKS and CDR2 is YYEKEE (reference sequence). This CDR3 comprises 15 residues. The CDR3 sequence: CASSLGRGGPNEQFF. The CDR3 DNA sequence: TGTGCCAGCAGCTTGGGGCGGGGGGGCCCAAATGAGCAGTTCTTC. Combining the CDR3 with reference TRBV5-5 and TRBJ2-1 gives the whole variable domain DAGVTQSPTHLIKTRGQQVTLRCSPISGHKSVSWYQQVLGQGPQFIFQYYEKEERGRGNFPDRFSARQFPNYSSELNVNALLLGDSALYLCASSLGRGGPNEQFFGPGTRLTVL.

J is TRBJ1-4 and V is TRBV6-5; 7 bases are a match to TRBD1. V gave up 8 bases and J gave up 8 bases; unmatched junction bases: 11. From germline, CDR1 is MNHEY and CDR2 SVGAGI. This CDR3 region has 14 residues. The CDR3 is CASPNRGAGEKLFF. Here the CDR3 DNA reads TGTGCCAGCCCTAACAGGGGCGCGGGAGAAAAACTGTTTTTT.

The chain links TRBV19 to TRBJ2-5; 7 bases align to TRBD1. With V trimmed by 7 bases and J by 5 bases, 13 bases remained unmatched. The CDR3 has 15 amino acids. Germline lookup yields CDR1 LNHDA and CDR2 SQIVND (reference sequence). The CDR3 here is CASKRQGWVSETQYF. Written as DNA, the CDR3 is TGTGCCAGTAAACGACAGGGCTGGGTTTCTGAGACCCAGTACTTC. Based on the CDR3 plus reference TRBV19 and TRBJ2-5, the full variable domain is DGGITQSPKYLFRKEGQNVTLSCEQNLNHDAMYWYRQDPGQGLRLIYYSQIVNDFQKGDIAEGYSVSREKKESFPLTVTSAQKNPTAFYLCASKRQGWVSETQYFGPGTRLLVL.

This rearrangement joins TRBV2 to TRBJ2-3, with 7 bases that match TRBD2. Germline trimming cut 4 bases from V and 0 bases from J; bases unmatched to any gene: 4. The CDR3 contains 15 residues. Germline V gives CDR1 SNHLY, CDR2 FYNNEI. The CDR3 protein is CASSVRAGSTDTQYF. DNA for the CDR3: TGTGCCAGCAGTGTGCGAGCGGGGAGCACAGATACGCAGTATTTT.

This sequence joins TRBV5-5 and TRBJ1-1; D is uncertain. V lost 2 bases and J lost 1, with 6 bases in between. CDR3 length: 13 residues. Germline lookup yields CDR1 SGHKS and CDR2 YYEKEE (reference sequence). Written as DNA, the CDR3 is TGTGCCAGCAGCTTCGGGGAGAACACTGAAGCTTTCTTT. This translates into CASSFGENTEAFF.

CDR3 bases: TGTGCCAGTAGCCTTCGGCCCCTCGGGGATGGCTACACCTTC. Its protein product is CASSLRPLGDGYTF. This sequence joins TRBV19 and TRBJ1-2; D is ambiguous. CDR3 length: 14 amino acids. Trimming pared 6 bases from V and 6 bases from J, leaving 17 bases between. CDR1 and CDR2 (germline): LNHDA, SQIVND (reference sequence). The full variable domain, rest sourced from reference TRBV19 and TRBJ1-2, is DGGITQSPKYLFRKEGQNVTLSCEQNLNHDAMYWYRQDPGQGLRLIYYSQIVNDFQKGDIAEGYSVSREKKESFPLTVTSAQKNPTAFYLCASSLRPLGDGYTFGSGTRLTVV.

CDR3 region: CASSPKTGTIYEQYF. In DNA, the CDR3 is TGTGCCAGCTCACCGAAGACAGGGACCATCTACGAGCAGTACTTC. The rearrangement uses TRBV18 and TRBJ2-7; 7 bases agree with TRBD1. The CDR3 runs 15 residues. CDR1 and CDR2 (germline): KGHSH, LQKENI. V shed 3 bases and J 3 bases; nucleotides not matched to a gene: 8.

V usage is TRBV6-6 and J usage is TRBJ1-5; D is possibly TRBD1 (6 bases). This CDR3 spans 12 amino acids. CDR1 is MNHNY and CDR2 is SVGAGI in the germline V gene (reference sequence). Trimming stripped 4 bases from V and 7 bases from J, with 8 bases between. DNA of the CDR3: TGTGCCAGCAGTTCCAGGGGACAGCCCCAGCATTTT. Its translation is CASSSRGQPQHF.

The rearrangement uses TRBV6-5 and TRBJ2-2; 7 positions match TRBD2. Germline CDR1 and CDR2: MNHEY and SVGAGI. This CDR3 contains 16 residues. V shed 2 bases and J 8 bases; nucleotides not matched to a gene: 11. CDR3 nucleotides: TGTGCCAGCAGTTACGAAACGGGGGGAATATCTGGGGAGCTGTTTTTT. This sequence encodes CASSYETGGISGELFF.